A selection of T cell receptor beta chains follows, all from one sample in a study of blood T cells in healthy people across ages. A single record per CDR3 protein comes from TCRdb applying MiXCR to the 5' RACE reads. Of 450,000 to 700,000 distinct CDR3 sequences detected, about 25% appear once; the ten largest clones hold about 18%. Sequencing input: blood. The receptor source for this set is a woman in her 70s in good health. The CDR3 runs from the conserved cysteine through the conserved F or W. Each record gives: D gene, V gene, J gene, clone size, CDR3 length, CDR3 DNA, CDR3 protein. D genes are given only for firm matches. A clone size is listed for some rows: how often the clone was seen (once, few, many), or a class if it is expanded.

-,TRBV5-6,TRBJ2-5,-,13,TGTGCCAGCAGCTTGGCCCAACAAGAGACCCAGTACTTC,CASSLAQQETQYF
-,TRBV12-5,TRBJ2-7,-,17,TGTGCTAGTGGTTTGGTAATGGGCAGTCTGCTTCCCTACGAGCAGTACTTC,CASGLVMGSLLPYEQYF
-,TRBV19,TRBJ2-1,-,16,TGTGCCAGTAGTATTCAGAGGGGGGGCTCCTACAATGAGCAGTTCTTC,CASSIQRGGSYNEQFF
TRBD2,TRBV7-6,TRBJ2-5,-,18,TGTGCCAGCAGCTTAGGGGGGTTCGGCGGGGGGCATCAAGAGACCCAGTACTTC,CASSLGGFGGGHQETQYF
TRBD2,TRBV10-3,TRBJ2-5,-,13,TGTGCCATCAGTGAAGGTAGCGGGGAGACCCAGTACTTC,CAISEGSGETQYF
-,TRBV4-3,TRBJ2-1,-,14,TGCGCCAGCAGGCCCTTTCCCTCCTACAATGAGCAGTTCTTC,CASRPFPSYNEQFF
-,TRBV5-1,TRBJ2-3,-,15,TGCGCCAGCAGCAAACAGGTTCTCGGCACAGATACGCAGTATTTT,CASSKQVLGTDTQYF
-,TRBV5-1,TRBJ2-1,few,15,TGCGCCAGCAGCCTACGCGGAGTTGGCAGCAATGAGCAGTTCTTC,CASSLRGVGSNEQFF
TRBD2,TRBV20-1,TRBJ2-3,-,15,TGCAGTGCTAGAGAGGGTAGCGGGAGCCGAGATACGCAGTATTTT,CSAREGSGSRDTQYF
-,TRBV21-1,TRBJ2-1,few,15,TGTGCCAGCAGAAAAGCAGGGGTCGTAGACAATGAGCAGTTCTTC,CASRKAGVVDNEQFF
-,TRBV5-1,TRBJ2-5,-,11,TGCGCCAGCAGCTTGTTGGAAGAGCAGTACTTC,CASSLLEEQYF
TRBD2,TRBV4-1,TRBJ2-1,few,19,TGCGCCAGCAGCCAGGAGAGGACTAGCGGGGTCCCCTCCTACAATGAGCAGTTCTTC,CASSQERTSGVPSYNEQFF
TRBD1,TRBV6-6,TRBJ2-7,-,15,TGTGCCAGCAGTTACGGGACAGGAACCTCCTACGAGCAGTACTTC,CASSYGTGTSYEQYF
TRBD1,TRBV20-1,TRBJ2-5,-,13,TGCAGTGCTTACAGGGGGCGGGAAGAGACCCAGTACTTC,CSAYRGREETQYF